This T cell receptor beta chain was captured in a study of CD8+ T cells in alopecia areata. Extracted RNA was reverse transcribed into cDNA, the sequencing template. Repertoires were generated with immunoSEQ multiplex PCR, while TCRdb's copy carries only in-frame clones and drops some. The profile shows fewer than 200,000 clones, 50% to 60% of them singletons. The sequencing used CD4+ T cells sorted from blood, collected at week 0. The TCR originated in a human donor with alopecia areata.

CDR3 sequence: CASSVAGSPGGFTGELFF. DNA of the CDR3: TGTGCCAGCAGCGTAGCTGGATCGCCGGGGGGGTTTACCGGGGAGCTGTTTTTT. This chain links TRBV9 with TRBJ2-2; 8 bases map to TRBD2. Germline V gene lookup returns CDR1 SGDLS and CDR2 YYNGEE. V lost 0 bases to trimming and J lost 5 bases; unmatched junction nucleotides: 12. This CDR3 spans 18 amino acids. The full variable domain, completed using reference TRBV9 and TRBJ2-2, is DSGVTQTPKHLITATGQRVTLRCSPRSGDLSVYWYQQSLDQGLQFLIQYYNGEERAKGNILERFSAQQFPDLHSELNLSSLELGDSALYFCASSVAGSPGGFTGELFFGEGSRLTVL.